These T cell receptor beta chains were read from a single sample in a study of T cell responses to AZD1222 COVID-19 vaccine. Sequencing was performed with immunoSEQ multiplex PCR; in TCRdb, only in-frame clones are kept and a portion is missing. The repertoire holds 120,000 or so clones, with 94% as singletons. The sample consisted of peripheral blood, taken 28 days after the second AZD1222 dose. Receptors were obtained from an adult who received the AZD1222 COVID-19 vaccine. CDR3s include the opening cysteine and the closing phenylalanine or tryptophan. A D gene is named only where the DNA matches it firmly. Clone sizes are given selectively: once, few, many, or a class where the clone is expanded.

CDR3nt,CDR3aa,j_gene,d_gene,abundance,v_gene
TGCGCCAGCAGCCCGACGACCGGGGCTGGGGCCAACGTCCTGACTTTC,CASSPTTGAGANVLTF,TRBJ2-6,NA,NA,TRBV5-1
TGTGCCAGCAGCCCGGGACAGGGGATGAACACTGAAGCTTTCTTT,CASSPGQGMNTEAFF,TRBJ1-1,TRBD1,NA,TRBV13
TGTGCCAGCAGTTTAGTCCACGAGCAGTACTTC,CASSLVHEQYF,TRBJ2-7,NA,few,TRBV12-3/TRBV12-4
TGTGCTAGTGGTTTGGGGACAGGGGCAAATCAGCCCCAGCATTTT,CASGLGTGANQPQHF,TRBJ1-5,TRBD1,NA,TRBV12-5
TGTGCCAGCAGCCCGGGGGGCATGGCTAATGAAAAACTGTTTTTT,CASSPGGMANEKLFF,TRBJ1-4,NA,NA,TRBV5-4
TGTGCCAGCAGCCAAGAGTACCAGGGGGCAGGTGAGCAGTACTTC,CASSQEYQGAGEQYF,TRBJ2-7,TRBD1,NA,TRBV14
TGTGCCAGCAGCTTTCGGGAATATGGCTACACCTTC,CASSFREYGYTF,TRBJ1-2,NA,once,TRBV13
TGTGCCTCCTGGCCCGGGACAGCTAATTCACCCCTCCACTTT,CASWPGTANSPLHF,TRBJ1-6,NA,few,TRBV21-1
TGTGCCAGCTCACCACGGGGCACAGATACGCAGTATTTT,CASSPRGTDTQYF,TRBJ2-3,NA,NA,TRBV18
TGTGCCAGCAGTGAGATAAGCAAGGATACGCAGTATTTT,CASSEISKDTQYF,TRBJ2-3,NA,NA,TRBV11-3
TGTGCTAGTGGTCTTCATGATGTTCAGCCCCAGCATTTT,CASGLHDVQPQHF,TRBJ1-5,NA,NA,TRBV12-5
TGTGCCAGCAGCTTGTACAGGGGGACTGAAGCTTTCTTT,CASSLYRGTEAFF,TRBJ1-1,TRBD1,once,TRBV5-6
TGTGCCAGTACCCTTGCTGGGACCGGTAACTATGGCTACACCTTC,CASTLAGTGNYGYTF,TRBJ1-2,NA,NA,TRBV19
TGTGCCAGCTCACCAAGGGGGGAAAAACTGTTTTTT,CASSPRGEKLFF,TRBJ1-4,NA,NA,TRBV18
TGTGCCAGCAGCCAAGTCGGCGCCTTGGTTTTCTTC,CASSQVGALVFF,TRBJ2-1,NA,NA,TRBV3-1/TRBV3-2
TGTGCCAGTACCTTCCTGCTGGGGGGCAATCAGCCCCAGCATTTT,CASTFLLGGNQPQHF,TRBJ1-5,NA,NA,TRBV19
TGTGCCAGCAGCCAAGATACAGGGCTGGGGGAGCAGTACTTC,CASSQDTGLGEQYF,TRBJ2-7,NA,NA,TRBV3-1/TRBV3-2
TGTGCCATCAGTGGGGTTGGGGACTATGGCTACACCTTC,CAISGVGDYGYTF,TRBJ1-2,NA,NA,TRBV10-3
TGTGCCATCAGTTCTGTTGGCGGGGGAGAGTACGAGCAGTACTTC,CAISSVGGGEYEQYF,TRBJ2-7,TRBD2,NA,TRBV10-3
TGTGCCAGCTCACCAACAGGGGCATTCGAGACCCAGTACTTC,CASSPTGAFETQYF,TRBJ2-5,TRBD1,NA,TRBV18
TGTGCCAGCAGCCAAGATGGAGCACAGGGGGCCAAAAACATTCAGTACTTC,CASSQDGAQGAKNIQYF,TRBJ2-4,TRBD1,NA,TRBV4-2
TGTGCCAGCAGCGCTGACGGCAGCTACACCTTC,CASSADGSYTF,TRBJ1-2,NA,few,TRBV9
TGCAGCGTTACCCGAGGGTTGGGAGGCTACGAGCAGTACTTC,CSVTRGLGGYEQYF,TRBJ2-7,NA,NA,TRBV29-1
TGTGCCAGCAGCCAAGAATCGAGGTTGGGGAACGAAGCTTTCTTT,CASSQESRLGNEAFF,TRBJ1-1,NA,NA,TRBV14
TGTGCCAGTAGTATAGATCACCCGACTAGTGAGCAGTACTTC,CASSIDHPTSEQYF,TRBJ2-7,NA,NA,TRBV19
TGTGCCAGCAGTGAAGACACCATCATGGGTCTCGGTGAGCAGTTCTTC,CASSEDTIMGLGEQFF,TRBJ2-1,NA,NA,TRBV6-1
TGTGCCAGCAGCCAAGAGGGTTTAGCTTTAGCCAAAAACATTCAGTACTTC,CASSQEGLALAKNIQYF,TRBJ2-4,NA,few,TRBV4-2
TGTGCCATCAGCCAAGCCTCTACGCCCGAGCAGTACTTC,CAISQASTPEQYF,TRBJ2-7,NA,NA,TRBV10-3
TGTGCCAGCAGTAACAAGACAGGGAATACTGAAGCTTTCTTT,CASSNKTGNTEAFF,TRBJ1-1,TRBD1,NA,TRBV7-6
TGTGCCAGCAGCTTGTTCCAGGGGGGGGAGACCCAGTACTTC,CASSLFQGGETQYF,TRBJ2-5,NA,NA,TRBV5-6
TGTGCCACCAGCAGAGATGGGGGGACAGGGATGAATGAGCAGTTCTTC,CATSRDGGTGMNEQFF,TRBJ2-1,TRBD1,few,TRBV15